The 22 T cell receptor beta chains below were found in one sample sequenced in a study of T cell responses to AZD1222 COVID-19 vaccine. Using immunoSEQ multiplex PCR, the repertoire was profiled, and TCRdb retains in-frame clones only, with some absent. Among about 120,000 clones, 87% were seen once, and the ten largest hold just over 2.5%. The sequencing here drew on peripheral blood, taken 28 days after the second AZD1222 dose. Every receptor here comes from an adult who received the AZD1222 COVID-19 vaccine.

This CDR3 is CASSQEGGDWGYTF. As DNA, the CDR3 is TGTGCCAGCAGCCAAGAAGGGGGTGACTGGGGCTACACCTTC. The chain joins TRBV3-1 (or the pseudogene TRBV3-2) to TRBJ1-2; a weak D match, TRBD1 (6 bases). The CDR3 sequence is 14 residues long. V was pared by 0 bases and J by 8 bases, with 13 bases between. The germline V gene has CDR1 LGHDT and CDR2 YNNKEL (reference sequence).

The chain has TRBV7-2 and TRBJ1-5; TRBD1 is a possible D gene (6 bases). The CDR3 loop spans 16 amino acids. Germline V gene sequence: CDR1 SGHTA, CDR2 FQGNSA. V lost 1 base to trimming and J lost 2 bases, with 12 bases between them. The CDR3 sequence is CASSLVGAGGNQPQHF. DNA of the CDR3: TGTGCCAGCAGCTTAGTGGGGGCAGGCGGCAATCAGCCCCAGCATTTT.

A single count supports this clone. The chain has TRBV4-3 and TRBJ1-5; possibly TRBD1 for D (5 bases). The CDR3 totals 17 residues. Looked up from germline, CDR1 is LGHNA and CDR2 is YSLEER. V lost 0 bases to trimming and J lost 4 bases, with 16 bases between them. CDR3 in amino acids: CASSQEWVETVNQPQHF. As DNA, the CDR3 is TGCGCCAGCAGCCAAGAATGGGTCGAGACAGTTAATCAGCCCCAGCATTTT.

This rearrangement joins TRBV5-1 to TRBJ2-5; 13 bases line up with TRBD2. After removal of 3 bases from V and 2 bases from J, the junction contained 10 bases not matched to a gene. Germline V gives CDR1 SGHRS, CDR2 YFSETQ. The CDR3 length is 18 residues. CDR3 loop: CASSYEPKGLAGQETQYF. CDR3 nucleotides: TGCGCCAGCAGCTATGAACCTAAGGGACTAGCGGGACAAGAGACCCAGTACTTC.

This clone was observed a single time. This rearrangement joins TRBV6-6 to TRBJ1-1, with D unclear. The ends were cut back, 7 bases at V and 1 base at J, with 13 bases in the middle. Germline-derived CDR1 and CDR2 are MNHNY and SVGAGI (reference sequence). The CDR3 spans 14 residues. The CDR3 reads CASMDRLRNTEAFF. CDR3 bases: TGTGCCAGCATGGACCGACTTCGGAACACTGAAGCTTTCTTT.

The DNA of the CDR3 is TGTGCCAGCAGACAAGGGACAGCGAACACTGAAGCTTTCTTT. Protein product: CASRQGTANTEAFF. The rearrangement uses TRBV7-9 and TRBJ1-1, with 7 bases aligning to TRBD1. Per germline, CDR1 SEHNR and CDR2 FQNEAQ (reference sequence). The CDR3 is 14 residues long. Germline trimming cut 6 bases from V and 1 base from J; bases unmatched to any gene: 5.

The rearrangement links TRBV28 to TRBJ1-2; 8 bases line up with TRBD1. The V gene end was trimmed by 6 bases and the J gene end by 5 bases; junction bases not matched to a gene: 8. The CDR3 has 14 residues. Germline CDR1 and CDR2: MDHEN and SYDVKM. The CDR3 DNA is TGTGCCAGCAGCCGCGGACAGGGTTGGTATGGCTACACCTTC. It encodes CASSRGQGWYGYTF.

The genes are TRBV7-6 and TRBJ2-1, with D tentatively TRBD2 (5 bases). Trimming removed 0 bases from V and 1 base from J, with 16 bases in between. This CDR3 spans 18 amino acids. From germline, CDR1 is SGHVS and CDR2 FNYEAQ. CDR3 amino acids: CASSLAYRASYSYNEQFF. CDR3 nucleotide sequence: TGTGCCAGCAGCTTAGCATATAGGGCTAGCTATTCCTACAATGAGCAGTTCTTC.

The genes are TRBV19 and TRBJ2-3; 7 positions agree with TRBD1. CDR1 is LNHDA, CDR2 SQIVND, per germline (reference sequence). This CDR3 is built from 16 residues. With 7 bases clipped from V and 6 bases from J, the junction kept 16 bases outside the gene matches. This CDR3 reads CASTNSARGFADTQYF. Here the CDR3 DNA reads TGTGCCAGTACAAACTCCGCCAGGGGGTTCGCGGATACGCAGTATTTT. Full variable domain (remainder filled in from reference TRBV19 and TRBJ2-3): DGGITQSPKYLFRKEGQNVTLSCEQNLNHDAMYWYRQDPGQGLRLIYYSQIVNDFQKGDIAEGYSVSREKKESFPLTVTSAQKNPTAFYLCASTNSARGFADTQYFGPGTRLTVL.

This clone has a handful of counts. The chain uses TRBV5-1 and TRBJ1-6; perhaps TRBD1 as D (6 bases). CDR1 is SGHRS, CDR2 YFSETQ, per germline. Trimming took off 7 bases at V and 7 bases at J, with 21 bases between the two ends. The length of the CDR3 is 16 residues. CDR3 coding DNA: TGCGCCAGCTCCCATGCCCGAGGACAGCGAAATTCACCCCTCCACTTT. Its protein product is CASSHARGQRNSPLHF.

As to this clone: The junction and the germline gene differ at one end; a read error may be behind it. The rearrangement joins TRBV18 to TRBJ2-6, with D hard to call. In germline, CDR1 is KGHSH, CDR2 LQKENI. This CDR3 region has 14 residues. Here the CDR3 reads CASSPGSVANVLTF. CDR3 nucleotide sequence: TGTGCCAGCTCACCTGGCTCTGTGGCCAACGTCCTGACTTTC.

The sample holds one count of this clone. The chain employs TRBV11-2 and TRBJ2-7; possibly TRBD2 for D (5 bases). This CDR3 is built from 12 residues. Looked up from germline, CDR1 is SGHAT and CDR2 is FQNNGV. Between the trimmed V and J ends, which lost 5 bases and 7 bases, there was a span of 12 bases. The CDR3 DNA is TGTGCCAGCAGCCCAGGCGGAGGTGAGCAGTACTTC. Translation gives CASSPGGGEQYF.

The rearrangement joins TRBV18 to TRBJ1-2; D remains unclear. The CDR3 contains 16 residues. V gave up 3 bases and J gave up 1 base, with 15 bases separating them. CDR1 and CDR2 (germline): KGHSH, LQKENI. As DNA, the CDR3 is TGTGCCAGCTCACCCCGAGGAGGACTTTTTAACTATGGCTACACCTTC. Protein: CASSPRGGLFNYGYTF.

This clone came up once. This chain joins TRBV9 and TRBJ1-1, with D perhaps matching TRBD1 (5 bases). Trimming removed 0 bases from V and 9 bases from J, with 9 bases in between. The CDR3 is 12 residues long. CDR1 is SGDLS and CDR2 is YYNGEE in the germline V gene. CDR3 amino acids: CASSVGAGKAFF. CDR3 coding DNA: TGTGCCAGCAGCGTAGGGGCAGGGAAAGCTTTCTTT.

The CDR3 loop is CASSPRDRMNTEAFF. CDR3 sequence (DNA): TGTGCCAGCTCACCGCGCGACAGAATGAACACTGAAGCTTTCTTT. The gene calls are TRBV18 and TRBJ1-1; TRBD1 might be the D (5 bases). This CDR3 comprises 15 residues. V was clipped by 3 bases and J by 0 bases, with 11 bases between them. Germline-derived CDR1 and CDR2 are KGHSH and LQKENI. Full variable domain (outside the CDR3, taken from reference TRBV18 and TRBJ1-1): NAGVMQNPRHLVRRRGQEARLRCSPMKGHSHVYWYRQLPEEGLKFMVYLQKENIIDESGMPKERFSAEFPKEGPSILRIQQVVRGDSAAYFCASSPRDRMNTEAFFGQGTRLTVV.

In its sample, this clone was seen a few times. The chain couples TRBV19 to TRBJ1-1; D not certain. Trimming stripped 1 base from V and 5 bases from J, with 11 bases between. The CDR3 is made up of 14 amino acids. Germline CDR1 is LNHDA and CDR2 is SQIVND (reference sequence). The CDR3, as DNA: TGTGCCAGTAGTATAGGGAAGGGAAGGACTGAAGCTTTCTTT. Residues: CASSIGKGRTEAFF.

The gene calls are TRBV28 and TRBJ1-2, with D uncertain. The CDR3 is 13 residues long. Germline V gives CDR1 MDHEN, CDR2 SYDVKM. Trimming took off 6 bases at V and 3 bases at J, with 11 bases between the two ends. CDR3 nucleotide sequence: TGTGCCAGCAGGTCCCTGGTATACTATGGCTACACCTTC. Translation: CASRSLVYYGYTF.

The V and J genes are TRBV6-6 and TRBJ2-1; D may be TRBD2 (5 bases). From germline, CDR1 is MNHNY and CDR2 SVGAGI (reference sequence). The CDR3 consists of 14 residues. The V end was cut by 2 bases, the J end by 5 bases, with 10 bases between. CDR3 loop: CASSYPSTNNEQFF. CDR3 in DNA: TGTGCCAGCAGTTACCCTAGCACTAACAATGAGCAGTTCTTC.

CDR3 DNA sequence: TGCGCCAGCACTCGTCTTACAGGCGATACTGAAGCTTTCTTT. Translated, it gives CASTRLTGDTEAFF. The chain uses TRBV5-1 and TRBJ1-1; a weak D match, TRBD1 (5 bases). V lost 6 bases and J lost 5, with 17 bases in between. There are 14 residues in the CDR3. CDR1 is SGHRS and CDR2 is YFSETQ in the germline V gene.

This clone was recorded only once. The chain combines TRBV6-5 with TRBJ1-1, with TRBD1 matching 10 bases. Looked up from germline, CDR1 is MNHEY and CDR2 is SVGAGI. The V segment lost 2 bases and the J segment 6 bases; nucleotides outside the gene matches: 9. This CDR3 is built from 16 residues. The CDR3 bases are TGTGCCAGCAGTTACCTACTTACCGGACAGGGGGCTGAAGCTTTCTTT. This sequence encodes CASSYLLTGQGAEAFF.

The rearrangement uses TRBV9 and TRBJ1-6; D is unresolved. Germline V gene lookup returns CDR1 SGDLS and CDR2 YYNGEE. The CDR3 runs to 12 residues. V shed 0 bases and J shed 5 bases, with 0 bases lying between them. CDR3 amino acids: CASSVDNSPLHF. DNA of the CDR3: TGTGCCAGCAGCGTAGATAATTCACCCCTCCACTTT.

The V and J genes are TRBV10-2 and TRBJ1-1; tentatively, D is TRBD1 (5 bases). Per germline, CDR1 WSHSY and CDR2 SAAADI. Between the trimmed V and J ends, which lost 4 bases and 0 bases, there was a span of 12 bases. The CDR3 extends over 15 amino acids. The CDR3 DNA reads as TGCGCCAGCAGTGGGGCGGGGGGAATGAACACTGAAGCTTTCTTT. It encodes CASSGAGGMNTEAFF.